This paragraph covers one T cell receptor (beta chain) sequence. This CDR3 has 14 amino acids. Looked up from germline, CDR1 is ENHRY and CDR2 is SYGVKD. Trimming cost V 6 bases and J 5 bases; bases outside gene matches: 9. This specimen belongs to a study of shared clonotypes between healthy human individuals. All of the donors resided in Nashville, Tennessee, and each was a Caucasian adult. For unsorted samples, genomic DNA was extracted from 80 million to 100 million PBMCs. TCRdb keeps only in-frame clones here, not all; method: immunoSEQ multiplex PCR. The top ten hold roughly 12% of the sample, which has 450,000 to 500,000 clones, approximately 79% seen once.

Sample: PBMCs. The sequence came from a middle-aged woman in good health. Some clones in this sample may be carry-over from other donors' samples. V and J are TRBV10-3 and TRBJ2-5, with 7 bases aligning to TRBD2. The CDR3 loop is CAIRGAGSYETQYF. The CDR3 DNA follows: TGTGCCATCAGGGGAGCGGGATCGTATGAGACCCAGTACTTC.